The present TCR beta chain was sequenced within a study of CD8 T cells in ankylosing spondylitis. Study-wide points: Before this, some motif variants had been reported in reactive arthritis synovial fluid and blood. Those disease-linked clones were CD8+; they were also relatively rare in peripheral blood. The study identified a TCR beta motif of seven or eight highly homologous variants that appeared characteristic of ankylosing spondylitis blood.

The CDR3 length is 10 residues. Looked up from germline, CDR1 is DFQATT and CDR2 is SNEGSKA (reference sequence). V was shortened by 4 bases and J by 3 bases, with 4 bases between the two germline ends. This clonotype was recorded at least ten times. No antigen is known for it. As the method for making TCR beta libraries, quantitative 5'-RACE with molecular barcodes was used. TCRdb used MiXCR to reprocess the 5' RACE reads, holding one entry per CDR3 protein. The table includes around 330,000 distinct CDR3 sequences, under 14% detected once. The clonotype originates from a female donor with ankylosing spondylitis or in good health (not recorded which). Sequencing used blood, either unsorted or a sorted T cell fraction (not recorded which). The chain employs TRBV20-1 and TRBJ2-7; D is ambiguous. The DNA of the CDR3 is TGCAGTGCTAAGGTCTACGAGCAGTACTTC. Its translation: CSAKVYEQYF.